This TCR beta chain is drawn from a study of post-analysis software for immune sequencing data. Study details: Relapsing-remitting, secondary progressive and progressive-relapsing forms made up the multiple sclerosis disease courses. General study points: With TRBV5-6, TRBV5-1 and TRBV20-1 included, about five TRBV segments were more frequent in patients than in controls. Those samples that were prepared in the same batch co-clustered strongly by F measure. Normalized Chao1 diversity in multiple sclerosis patients fell significantly below that of controls.

Included in the TCR beta cDNA libraries were unique molecular identifiers. With roughly 0.9 to 11 million T cells as the source, a few hundred thousand cDNA molecules resulted. From the PCR reads, TCRdb called clonotypes with MiXCR, one entry per CDR3 protein. The sample carries about 770,000 distinct CDR3 sequences, around 46% recorded once. This clonotype was seen more than once but under ten times. Antigen: not known. V was clipped by 1 base and J by 5 bases, with 11 bases between them. The CDR3 is made up of 14 amino acids. Germline CDR1 reads MGHRA; CDR2 reads YSYEKL. The chain is built from TRBV4-1 and TRBJ1-1; D may be TRBD1 (5 bases). The sequence was collected from a girl under 18 with multiple sclerosis. Input material: blood. CDR3 sequence (DNA): TGCGCCAGCAGCCAAGTAAAAGGGGAAACTGAAGCTTTCTTT. Translation gives CASSQVKGETEAFF.